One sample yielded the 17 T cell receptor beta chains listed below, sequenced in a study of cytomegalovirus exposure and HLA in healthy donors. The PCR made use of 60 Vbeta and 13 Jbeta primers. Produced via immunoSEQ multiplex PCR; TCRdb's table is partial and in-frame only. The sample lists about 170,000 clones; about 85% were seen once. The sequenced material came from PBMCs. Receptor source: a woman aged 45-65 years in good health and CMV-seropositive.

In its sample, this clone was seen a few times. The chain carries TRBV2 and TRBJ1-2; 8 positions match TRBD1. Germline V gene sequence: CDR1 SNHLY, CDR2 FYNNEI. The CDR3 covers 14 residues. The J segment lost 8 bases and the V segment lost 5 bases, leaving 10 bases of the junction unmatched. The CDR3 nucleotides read TGTGCCAGCAGTCAACCAGGGGGCGCGGACGGCTACACCTTC. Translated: CASSQPGGADGYTF.

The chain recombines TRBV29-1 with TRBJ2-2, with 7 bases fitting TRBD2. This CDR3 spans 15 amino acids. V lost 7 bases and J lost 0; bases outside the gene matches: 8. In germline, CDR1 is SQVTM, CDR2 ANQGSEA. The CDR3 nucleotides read TGCAGCGCTAAGGAGGGAGGGGCGAACACCGGGGAGCTGTTTTTT. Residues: CSAKEGGANTGELFF.

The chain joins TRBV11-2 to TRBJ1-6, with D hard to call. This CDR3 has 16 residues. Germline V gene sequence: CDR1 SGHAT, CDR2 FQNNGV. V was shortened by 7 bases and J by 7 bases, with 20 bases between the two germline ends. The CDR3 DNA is TGTGCCAGCAACCCCAGTCCTGAGGTTATCAATTCACCCCTCCACTTT. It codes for CASNPSPEVINSPLHF.

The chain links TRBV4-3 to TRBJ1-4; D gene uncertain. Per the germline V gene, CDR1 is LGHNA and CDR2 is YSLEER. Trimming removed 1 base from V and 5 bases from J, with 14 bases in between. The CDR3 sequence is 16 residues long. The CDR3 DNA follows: TGCGCCAGCAGCCAAGTTTTGGGGAGTAGGAATGAAAAACTGTTTTTT. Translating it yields CASSQVLGSRNEKLFF.

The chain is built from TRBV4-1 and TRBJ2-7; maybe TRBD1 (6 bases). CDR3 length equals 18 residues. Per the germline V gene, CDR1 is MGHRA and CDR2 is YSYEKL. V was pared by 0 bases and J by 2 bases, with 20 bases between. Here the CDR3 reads CASSQEATGTPTTYEQYF. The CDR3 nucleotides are TGCGCCAGCAGCCAAGAGGCTACCGGGACACCAACTACCTACGAGCAGTACTTC.

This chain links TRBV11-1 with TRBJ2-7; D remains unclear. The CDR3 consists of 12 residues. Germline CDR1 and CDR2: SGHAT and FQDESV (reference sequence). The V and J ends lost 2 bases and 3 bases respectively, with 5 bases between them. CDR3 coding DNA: TGTGCCAGCAGCTTATACGGCTACGAGCAGTACTTC. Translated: CASSLYGYEQYF.

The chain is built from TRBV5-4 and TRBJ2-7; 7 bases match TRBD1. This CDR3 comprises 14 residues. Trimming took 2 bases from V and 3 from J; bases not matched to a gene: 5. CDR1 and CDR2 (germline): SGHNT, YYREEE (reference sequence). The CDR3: CASSLGGHDYEQYF. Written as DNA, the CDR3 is TGTGCCAGCAGCTTAGGGGGCCACGACTACGAGCAGTACTTC.

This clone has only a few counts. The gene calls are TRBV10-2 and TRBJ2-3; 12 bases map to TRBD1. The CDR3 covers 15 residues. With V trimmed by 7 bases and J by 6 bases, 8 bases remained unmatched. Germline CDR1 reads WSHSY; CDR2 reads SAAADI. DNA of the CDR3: TGCGCCAGCAAACCCTCCGGGACAGGGGGCGATACGCAGTATTTT. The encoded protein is CASKPSGTGGDTQYF.

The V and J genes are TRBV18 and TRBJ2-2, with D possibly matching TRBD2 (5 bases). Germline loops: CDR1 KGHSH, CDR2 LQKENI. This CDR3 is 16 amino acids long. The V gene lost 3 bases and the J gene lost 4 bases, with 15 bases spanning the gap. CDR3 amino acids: CASSPASSLSTGELFF. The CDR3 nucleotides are TGTGCCAGCTCACCCGCTAGCAGCCTAAGCACCGGGGAGCTGTTTTTT. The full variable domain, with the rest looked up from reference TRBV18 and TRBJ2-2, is NAGVMQNPRHLVRRRGQEARLRCSPMKGHSHVYWYRQLPEEGLKFMVYLQKENIIDESGMPKERFSAEFPKEGPSILRIQQVVRGDSAAYFCASSPASSLSTGELFFGEGSRLTVL.

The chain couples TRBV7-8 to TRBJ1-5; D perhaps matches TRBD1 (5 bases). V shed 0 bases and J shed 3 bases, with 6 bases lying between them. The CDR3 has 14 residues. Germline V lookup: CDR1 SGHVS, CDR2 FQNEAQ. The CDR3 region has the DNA TGTGCCAGCAGCTTAGCCAGGGACAATCAGCCCCAGCATTTT. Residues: CASSLARDNQPQHF.

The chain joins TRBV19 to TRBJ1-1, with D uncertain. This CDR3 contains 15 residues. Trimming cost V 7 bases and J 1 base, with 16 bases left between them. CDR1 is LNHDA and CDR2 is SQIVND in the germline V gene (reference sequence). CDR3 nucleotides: TGTGCCAGTATCCCACGGGGAATTGGGAACACTGAAGCTTTCTTT. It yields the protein CASIPRGIGNTEAFF.

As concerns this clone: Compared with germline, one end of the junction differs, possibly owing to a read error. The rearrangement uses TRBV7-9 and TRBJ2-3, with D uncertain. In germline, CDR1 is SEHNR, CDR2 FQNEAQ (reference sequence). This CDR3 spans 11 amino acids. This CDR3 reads CSSRLADTQYF. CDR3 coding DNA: TGTTCCAGCAGATTGGCCGATACGCAGTATTTT.

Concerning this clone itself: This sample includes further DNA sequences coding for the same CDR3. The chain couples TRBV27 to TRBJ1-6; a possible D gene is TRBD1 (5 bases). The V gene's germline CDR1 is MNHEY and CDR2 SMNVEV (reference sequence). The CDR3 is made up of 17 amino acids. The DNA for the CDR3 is TGTGCTAGTAGTTCGCTCTACGACAGCGTAACTAATTCACCCCTCCACTTT. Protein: CASSSLYDSVTNSPLHF.

The CDR3 loop is CASSRDPNSSGNTIYF. The CDR3 DNA reads as TGTGCCAGCAGCCGGGATCCGAATAGCTCTGGAAACACCATATATTTT. This chain links TRBV5-4 with TRBJ1-3; D is unresolved. This CDR3 comprises 16 residues. Germline loops: CDR1 SGHNT, CDR2 YYREEE (reference sequence). V was shortened by 4 bases and J by 0 bases, with 14 bases between the two germline ends. Together with reference TRBV5-4 and TRBJ1-3, the CDR3 gives the full variable domain: ETGVTQSPTHLIKTRGQQVTLRCSSQSGHNTVSWYQQALGQGPQFIFQYYREEENGRGNFPPRFSGLQFPNYSSELNVNALELDDSALYLCASSRDPNSSGNTIYFGEGSWLTVV.

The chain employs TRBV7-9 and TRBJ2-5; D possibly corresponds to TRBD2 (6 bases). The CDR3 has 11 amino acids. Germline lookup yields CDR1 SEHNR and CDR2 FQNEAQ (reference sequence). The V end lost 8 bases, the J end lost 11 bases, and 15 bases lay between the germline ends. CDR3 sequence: CASDPPGEQYF. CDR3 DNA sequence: TGTGCCAGCGACCCGCCGGGGGAGCAGTACTTC.

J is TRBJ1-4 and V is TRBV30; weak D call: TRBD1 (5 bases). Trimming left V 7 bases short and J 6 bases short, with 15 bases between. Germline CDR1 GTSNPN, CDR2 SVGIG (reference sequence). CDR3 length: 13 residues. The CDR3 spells CAFGRGGDEKLFF. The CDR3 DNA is TGTGCCTTTGGTAGGGGAGGGGATGAAAAACTGTTTTTT.

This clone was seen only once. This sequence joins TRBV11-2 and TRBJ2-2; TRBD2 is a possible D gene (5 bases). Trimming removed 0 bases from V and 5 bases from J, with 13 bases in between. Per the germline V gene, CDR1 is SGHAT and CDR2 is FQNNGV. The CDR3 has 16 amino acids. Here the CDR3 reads CASSLDRLIGTGELFF. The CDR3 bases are TGTGCCAGCAGCTTAGATCGACTAATAGGGACCGGGGAGCTGTTTTTT.